This TCR beta chain comes out of a study of cytomegalovirus exposure and HLA in healthy donors. Worth noting for this clone: Its antigen remains unknown.

PCR involved 60 Vbeta and 13 Jbeta primers. Method: immunoSEQ multiplex PCR; TCRdb's copy keeps in-frame clones and lacks some. The table lists tens of thousands of clones, about three quarters of them singletons. Per germline, CDR1 LGHNA and CDR2 YSLEER. There are 16 residues in the CDR3. Trimming pared 4 bases from V and 1 base from J, leaving 14 bases between. Study-wide results and limits: Other equally common chains were less clonally expanded than HLA-associated TCR beta chains, a later analysis showed.

The chain uses TRBV4-3 and TRBJ1-3, with D uncertain. The sequence was obtained from a male donor in good health and CMV-seropositive. The sequencing sample was made of PBMCs. The CDR3: CASSRSPQGSGNTIYF. CDR3 bases: TGCGCCAGCAGCCGGAGTCCTCAAGGTTCTGGAAACACCATATATTTT.